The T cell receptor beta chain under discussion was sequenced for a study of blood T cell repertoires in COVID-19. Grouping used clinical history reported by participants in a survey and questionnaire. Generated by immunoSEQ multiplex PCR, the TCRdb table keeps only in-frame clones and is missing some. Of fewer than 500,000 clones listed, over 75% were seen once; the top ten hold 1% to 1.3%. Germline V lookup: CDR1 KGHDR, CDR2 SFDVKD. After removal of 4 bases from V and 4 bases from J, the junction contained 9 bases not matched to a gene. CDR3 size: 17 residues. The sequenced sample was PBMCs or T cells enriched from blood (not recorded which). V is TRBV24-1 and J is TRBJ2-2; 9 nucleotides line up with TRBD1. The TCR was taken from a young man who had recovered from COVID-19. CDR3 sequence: CATSDPTDRGFTGELFF. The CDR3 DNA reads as TGTGCCACCAGTGACCCTACTGACAGGGGGTTCACCGGGGAGCTGTTTTTT.